This T cell receptor beta chain appears in the sequencing data of a study of T-cell reconstitution after alpha-beta-depleted transplantation in children. Many counts were recorded for this clonotype. Researchers prepared the TCRbeta library using unique molecular identifiers, the study reports. TCRdb recomputed calls from the PCR reads with MiXCR, one row per CDR3 protein. The sample yields approximately 420,000 distinct CDR3 sequences, 11% seen once. Germline values: CDR1 ENHRY, CDR2 SYGVKD. V gave up 6 bases and J gave up 4 bases; unmatched junction bases: 13. This CDR3 region has 17 residues. This specimen was PBMCs from the stem cell graft donor, taken from the stem cell graft. The sequence came from a human donor who donated a stem cell graft to a child with acute myeloid leukemia. This sequence joins TRBV10-3 and TRBJ2-2, with TRBD2 identical over 8 bases. The CDR3 DNA sequence: TGTGCCATCAGCGACTCGGCGGGAGGTTCGGGCACCGGGGAGCTGTTTTTT. It codes for CAISDSAGGSGTGELFF.